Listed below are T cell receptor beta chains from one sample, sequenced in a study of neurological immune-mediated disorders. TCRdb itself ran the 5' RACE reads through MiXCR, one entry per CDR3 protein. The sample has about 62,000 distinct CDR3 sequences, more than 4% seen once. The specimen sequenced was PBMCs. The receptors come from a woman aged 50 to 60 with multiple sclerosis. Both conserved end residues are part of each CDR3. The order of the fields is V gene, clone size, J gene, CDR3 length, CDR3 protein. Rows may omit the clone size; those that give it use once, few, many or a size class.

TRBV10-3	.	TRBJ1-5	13	CAISPGKNQPQHF
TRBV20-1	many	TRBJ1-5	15	CSVTEDSYSNQPQHF
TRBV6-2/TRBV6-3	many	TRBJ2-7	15	CASRSSGTGAYEQYF
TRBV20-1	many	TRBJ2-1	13	CSARWGLRNEQFF
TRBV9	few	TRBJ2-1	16	CASSARKSGAYNEQFF
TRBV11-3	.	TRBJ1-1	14	CASSLEGSDTEAFF
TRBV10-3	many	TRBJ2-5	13	CATAMAVSETQYF
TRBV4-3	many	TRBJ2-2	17	CASSQEIERGLTGELFF
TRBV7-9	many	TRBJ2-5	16	CASSTELAGGKETQYF
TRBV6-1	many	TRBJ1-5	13	CASRAYSNQPQHF
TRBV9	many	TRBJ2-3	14	CASSESSSTDTQYF
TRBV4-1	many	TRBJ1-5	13	CASSLGTELPQHF
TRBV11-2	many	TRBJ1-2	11	CASSLGAGYTF
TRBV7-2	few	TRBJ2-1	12	CASSLKGAEQFF
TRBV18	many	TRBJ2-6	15	CASSRGLTGANVLTF
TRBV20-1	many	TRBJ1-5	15	CSASQQGLVNQPQHF
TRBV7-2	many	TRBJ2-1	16	CASSPMRGQGYNEQFF
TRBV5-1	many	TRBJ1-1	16	CASSYDHGSINTEAFF
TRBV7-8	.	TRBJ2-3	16	CASSKTSGGPTDTQYF
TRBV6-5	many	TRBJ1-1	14	CASSDGSRATEAFF
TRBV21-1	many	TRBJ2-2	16	CASSKAGDANTGELFF
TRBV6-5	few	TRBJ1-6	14	CASNSGQMNSPLHF
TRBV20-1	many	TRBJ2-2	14	CGGTSGLDTGELFF
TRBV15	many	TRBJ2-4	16	CATSRDSATGELSQYF
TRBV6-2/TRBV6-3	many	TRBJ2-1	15	CASSYSTLNYNEQFF
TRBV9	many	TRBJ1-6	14	CASSGGFSSSPLHF
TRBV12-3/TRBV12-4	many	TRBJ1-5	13	CASSLALVQPQNF
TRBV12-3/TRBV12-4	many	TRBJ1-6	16	CASSFGPDRPNSPLHF